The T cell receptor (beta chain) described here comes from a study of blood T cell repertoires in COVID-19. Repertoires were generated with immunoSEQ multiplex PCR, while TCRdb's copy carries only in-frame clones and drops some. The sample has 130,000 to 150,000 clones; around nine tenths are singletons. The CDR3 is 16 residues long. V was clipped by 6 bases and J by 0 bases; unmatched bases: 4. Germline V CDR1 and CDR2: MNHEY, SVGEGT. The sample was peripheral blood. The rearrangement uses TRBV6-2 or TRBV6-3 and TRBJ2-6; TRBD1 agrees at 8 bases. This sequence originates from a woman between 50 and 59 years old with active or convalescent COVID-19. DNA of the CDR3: TGTGCCAGCAGCCGGACAGGGAGCTCTGGGGCCAACGTCCTGACTTTC. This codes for CASSRTGSSGANVLTF.